These 11 T cell receptor beta chains came from one sample sequenced in a study of T cells in Graves' hyperthyroidism and ophthalmopathy. Amplified TCR beta CDR3 regions came from RNA transcripts. Initially, a first-round RT-PCR of the TCR CDR3 employed the HTBI primer set. TCRdb ran MiXCR on the multiplex PCR reads and lists one entry per CDR3 protein. The sample lists under 200,000 distinct CDR3 sequences, over 7.5% occurring once. Sequenced: blood. All receptors come from a woman aged 18-29 years with Graves' hyperthyroidism that later progressed to Graves' ophthalmopathy.

This clonotype showed up many times. The chain has TRBV12-3 or TRBV12-4 and TRBJ1-2, with D hard to call. The V gene lost 6 bases and the J gene lost 4 bases, with 18 bases spanning the gap. The CDR3 has 15 residues. CDR3 protein: CASSLRSQVFYGYTF. In DNA, the CDR3 is TGTGCCAGCAGCCTAAGGTCCCAGGTGTTCTATGGCTACACCTTC.

V is TRBV2 and J is TRBJ1-2; 9 nucleotides align to TRBD1. The J segment lost 3 bases and the V segment lost 8 bases, leaving 7 bases of the junction unmatched. This CDR3 region has 14 residues. Per the germline V gene, CDR1 is SNHLY and CDR2 is FYNNEI. This CDR3 reads CASRARTGDYGYTF. In DNA form, the CDR3 reads TGTGCCAGCCGGGCTAGGACAGGGGACTATGGCTACACCTTC.

This clonotype was recorded many times. The chain couples TRBV27 to TRBJ1-2; the D gene is possibly TRBD1 (5 bases). Germline-derived CDR1 and CDR2 are MNHEY and SMNVEV (reference sequence). This CDR3 has 15 amino acids. V lost 6 bases and J 4 bases, leaving 18 bases between the germline ends. CDR3 in DNA: TGTGCCAGCAGCCCTTCGGGACGGAGCCTCTATGGCTACACCTTC. Translating gives CASSPSGRSLYGYTF.

The table lists this clonotype with many counts. This chain connects TRBV6-2 or TRBV6-3 to TRBJ2-3; 8 bases align to TRBD1. CDR1 and CDR2 from the germline V gene are MNHEY and SVGEGT. The length of the CDR3 is 16 residues. V trimming: 0 bases; J trimming: 2 bases; junction bases outside the gene matches: 4. CDR3 coding DNA: TGTGCCAGCAGTTACTCCCTGACAGGGGACACAGATACGCAGTATTTT. Translated, it gives CASSYSLTGDTDTQYF.

The sample holds many counts of this clonotype. The chain couples TRBV6-1 to TRBJ1-5; D remains ambiguous. From germline, CDR1 is MNHNS and CDR2 SASEGT. CDR3 size: 15 residues. V lost 3 bases and J lost 0, with 9 bases in between. CDR3 amino acids: CASSDNSYSNQPQHF. As DNA, the CDR3 is TGTGCCAGCAGTGACAACAGCTATAGCAATCAGCCCCAGCATTTT.

With respect to this clonotype: Germline is not matched at one junction end, which may reflect a read error. The J gene is TRBJ1-2, the V gene TRBV5-5; D possibly corresponds to TRBD1 (5 bases). From germline, CDR1 is SGHKS and CDR2 YYEKEE (reference sequence). The length of the CDR3 is 16 residues. The CDR3 DNA follows: TGTGCCAACAGCTTGGATTCAGGGCAGGGAGTCTATGGCTACACCTTC. Its protein is CANSLDSGQGVYGYTF.

This clonotype came up many times. The CDR3, as DNA: TGTGCCACCAGAACAGGGGGTGGCACTGAAGCTTTCTTT. Its translation: CATRTGGGTEAFF. The genes are TRBV24-1 and TRBJ1-1; 8 bases align to TRBD1. This CDR3 is built from 13 residues. The germline V gene encodes CDR1 KGHDR and CDR2 SFDVKD. J lost 4 bases, V lost 7 bases, and 4 bases had no gene match.

This clonotype was seen just once. The V gene is TRBV4-2, the J gene TRBJ2-1; TRBD1 is a possible D gene (5 bases). The CDR3 has 13 amino acids. The germline V and J ends were trimmed by 4 bases and 9 bases, with 13 bases remaining between them. Germline V gives CDR1 LGHNA, CDR2 YNFKEQ. For the CDR3, the DNA is TGTGCCAGCAGCCCCCCTCCAGGGTTTGAGCAGTTCTTC. This codes for CASSPPPGFEQFF.

In this sample, this clonotype turned up many times. This chain connects TRBV29-1 to TRBJ2-7; 7 nucleotides align to TRBD2. The germline V gene has CDR1 SQVTM and CDR2 ANQGSEA. The CDR3 contains 14 residues. V was clipped by 7 bases and J by 3 bases; unmatched bases: 12. DNA of the CDR3: TGCAGCGCTGGTGGAGGGCGGGGGAGCTACGAGCAGTACTTC. Encoded protein: CSAGGGRGSYEQYF.

This clonotype was seen repeatedly, ten times or more. The chain recombines TRBV3-1 with TRBJ2-1; D perhaps matches TRBD1 (6 bases). The CDR3 has 13 residues. Trimming took off 2 bases at V and 6 bases at J, with 8 bases between the two ends. From germline, CDR1 is LGHDT and CDR2 YNNKEL (reference sequence). For the CDR3, the DNA is TGTGCCAGCAGCCAACCCAGGGGCAATGAGCAGTTCTTC. Its protein is CASSQPRGNEQFF.

This clonotype came up many times. The chain recombines TRBV20-1 with TRBJ2-7; D unresolved. The CDR3 sequence is 14 residues long. Trimming took 3 bases from V and 4 from J, leaving 16 bases between them. Per germline, CDR1 DFQATT and CDR2 SNEGSKA (reference sequence). This CDR3 reads CSARDRLLTYEQYF. CDR3 DNA: TGCAGTGCTAGGGATCGATTACTAACTTACGAGCAGTACTTC.